A single sample gave rise to the 27 T cell receptor beta chains below, sequenced in a study of blood T cell repertoires in COVID-19 (dated by TCRdb to between 2020 and 2021). The library relied on the immunoSEQ multiplex PCR assay. TCRdb carries this immuneACCESS record with in-frame sequences only. Its versions omit some clonotypes, under half of them owing to an unresolved V gene in the studies checked, with the rest unexplained. The sample data list about 210,000 clones, and around 88% of these were observed just once. The ten top clones hold more than 1.4% of the sample. The sequenced sample was peripheral blood. The receptors were sampled from a man aged 18 to 29 with active or convalescent COVID-19.

The chain recombines TRBV30 with TRBJ2-2; 13 positions agree with TRBD2. The trim removed 6 bases at V and 7 bases at J, leaving 8 bases unmatched. CDR1 is GTSNPN and CDR2 is SVGIG in the germline V gene (reference sequence). This CDR3 contains 15 residues. The CDR3: CACALAGGRGGELFF. The CDR3 nucleotides are TGTGCCTGTGCACTAGCGGGAGGGCGTGGCGGGGAGCTGTTTTTT. Full variable domain (rest looked up from reference TRBV30 and TRBJ2-2): SQTIHQWPATLVQPVGSPLSLECTVEGTSNPNLYWYRQAAGRGLQLLFYSVGIGQISSEVPQNLSASRPQDRQFILSSKKLLLSDSGFYLCACALAGGRGGELFFGEGSRLTVL.

J is TRBJ1-2 and V is TRBV28, with D possibly being TRBD1 (5 bases). This CDR3 contains 15 residues. V lost 10 bases and J lost 6, with 24 bases in between. Germline values: CDR1 MDHEN, CDR2 SYDVKM. CDR3 sequence reads: CAIGLGGLRVDGYTF. The DNA of the CDR3 is TGTGCCATCGGACTTGGGGGACTGAGAGTTGATGGCTACACCTTC.

This clone was picked up one time. The rearrangement links TRBV4-3 to TRBJ2-7; tentative D call: TRBD2 (5 bases). The CDR3 extends over 15 amino acids. Per the germline V gene, CDR1 is LGHNA and CDR2 is YSLEER. V lost 0 bases and J lost 0, with 9 bases in between. The CDR3 is CASSQDRGFSYEQYF. DNA for the CDR3: TGCGCCAGCAGCCAAGATAGAGGGTTCTCCTACGAGCAGTACTTC.

The chain employs TRBV11-2 and TRBJ1-1; D is undetermined. There are 14 residues in the CDR3. Looked up from germline, CDR1 is SGHAT and CDR2 is FQNNGV. V was clipped by 6 bases and J by 0 bases, with 11 bases between them. The chain's CDR3 is CASSVGILNTEAFF. The DNA of the CDR3 is TGTGCCAGCAGTGTCGGGATTTTGAACACTGAAGCTTTCTTT.

The V call is TRBV28, the J call TRBJ2-7, with D hard to call. The ends were cut back, 5 bases at V and 2 bases at J, with 4 bases in the middle. CDR1 is MDHEN, CDR2 SYDVKM, per germline. The CDR3 has 11 residues. The DNA for the CDR3 is TGTGCCAGCAGTGCGACCTACGAGCAGTACTTC. The encoded protein is CASSATYEQYF.

In this sample, this clone turned up a few times. The rearrangement joins TRBV28 to TRBJ1-5, with unresolved D. Per germline, CDR1 MDHEN and CDR2 SYDVKM. The CDR3 is made up of 17 amino acids. With 2 bases removed from V and 3 bases from J, the gap between germline ends came to 17 bases. CDR3 sequence: CASSLLDRQRDNQPQHF. CDR3 nucleotides: TGTGCCAGCAGTTTACTAGACCGGCAGCGGGACAATCAGCCCCAGCATTTT.

CDR3 protein: CASSQGSPQLYNEQFF. DNA of the CDR3: TGTGCCAGTAGTCAGGGGTCTCCCCAGCTCTACAATGAGCAGTTCTTC. V is TRBV19 and J is TRBJ2-1; perhaps TRBD1 as D (6 bases). Trimming left V 5 bases short and J 3 bases short, with 17 bases between. The CDR3 totals 16 residues. From germline, CDR1 is LNHDA and CDR2 SQIVND (reference sequence).

The gene calls are TRBV4-2 and TRBJ2-1; the D gene is possibly TRBD2 (5 bases). Germline lookup yields CDR1 LGHNA and CDR2 YNFKEQ. The CDR3 is 17 amino acids. V lost 4 bases, J lost 3 bases, and 19 bases lay in between. CDR3 sequence reads: CASSPGDQDPRYNEQFF. The CDR3 DNA is TGTGCCAGCAGCCCCGGGGATCAGGACCCCCGCTACAATGAGCAGTTCTTC.

This chain connects TRBV14 to TRBJ1-1; unclear D gene. This CDR3 has 15 amino acids. Germline CDR1 and CDR2: SGHDN and FVKESK. Trimming shortened V by 0 bases and J by 11 bases, and 19 bases separated the two germline ends. The CDR3 spells CASSQDYGILGRAFF. The CDR3 DNA reads as TGTGCCAGCAGCCAAGATTACGGGATTTTAGGTCGGGCTTTCTTT.

V is TRBV2 and J is TRBJ1-4; unclear D gene. Germline assignment: CDR1 SNHLY and CDR2 FYNNEI. Trimming removed 4 bases from V and 8 bases from J, with 17 bases in between. The CDR3 length is 15 residues. CDR3 region: CASSAYSGSSEKLFF. CDR3 nucleotides: TGTGCCAGCAGTGCCTACAGCGGTAGTTCGGAAAAACTGTTTTTT.

The rearrangement joins TRBV2 to TRBJ1-2; 7 bases align to TRBD1. From germline, CDR1 is SNHLY and CDR2 FYNNEI. V shed 2 bases and J 4 bases; nucleotides not matched to a gene: 10. The CDR3 is 16 amino acids. This CDR3 is CASSETIDRVSYGYTF. The CDR3 DNA reads TGTGCCAGCAGTGAAACGATAGACAGGGTTTCCTATGGCTACACCTTC.

The CDR3 spells CASSSDNSPLHF. DNA of the CDR3: TGTGCCAGCAGCTCGGATAATTCACCCCTCCACTTT. The V gene is TRBV11-2, the J gene TRBJ1-6; unclear D gene. V gave up 4 bases and J gave up 5 bases, with 3 bases separating them. The CDR3 spans 12 residues. CDR1 and CDR2 (germline): SGHAT, FQNNGV.

The chain recombines TRBV7-3 with TRBJ1-4; tentatively, D is TRBD1 (6 bases). V dropped 5 bases and J dropped 3 bases, with 13 bases sitting between them. Germline lookup yields CDR1 SGHTA and CDR2 FQGTGA. The CDR3 is 15 residues long. Here the CDR3 DNA reads TGTGCCAGCAGCCGGGGGGCGCGGGCTAATGAAAAACTGTTTTTT. Encoded protein: CASSRGARANEKLFF. Complete variable domain (other parts from reference TRBV7-3 and TRBJ1-4): GAGVSQTPSNKVTEKGKYVELRCDPISGHTALYWYRQSLGQGPEFLIYFQGTGAADDSGLPNDRFFAVRPEGSVSTLKIQRTERGDSAVYLCASSRGARANEKLFFGSGTQLSVL.

The chain joins TRBV10-3 to TRBJ1-2; 7 bases align to TRBD1. This CDR3 is 15 amino acids long. Germline loops: CDR1 ENHRY, CDR2 SYGVKD. V was clipped by 5 bases and J by 2 bases; unmatched bases: 8. The CDR3 sequence is CAISKSDRENYGYTF. The CDR3 DNA is TGTGCCATCAGTAAGAGTGACAGGGAAAACTATGGCTACACCTTC.

The V call is TRBV6-4, the J call TRBJ2-3; D is undetermined. Germline V gene lookup returns CDR1 MRHNA and CDR2 SNTAGT. The CDR3 length is 14 residues. V was clipped by 3 bases and J by 1 base, with 8 bases between them. The chain's CDR3 is CASSDLGGTDTQYF. The CDR3 bases are TGTGCCAGCAGTGATTTGGGCGGCACAGATACGCAGTATTTT.

This clone is a singleton in its sample. V and J are TRBV19 and TRBJ2-2; possibly TRBD1 for D (6 bases). The germline CDR1 and CDR2 sequences are LNHDA and SQIVND (reference sequence). Trimming removed 3 bases from V and 4 bases from J, with 12 bases in between. The CDR3 totals 15 residues. CDR3 nucleotide sequence: TGTGCCAGTAGTATCGTAGGGGGTGCCACCGGGGAGCTGTTTTTT. It yields the protein CASSIVGGATGELFF.

The V and J genes are TRBV5-1 and TRBJ2-4, with 8 bases identical to TRBD2. The CDR3 has 14 amino acids. Trimming cost V 4 bases and J 10 bases; bases outside gene matches: 10. The germline CDR1 and CDR2 sequences are SGHRS and YFSETQ. CDR3 region: CASSPATSDGIQYF. CDR3 bases: TGCGCCAGCAGCCCGGCGACTAGCGACGGGATTCAGTACTTC.

The J gene is TRBJ2-5, the V gene TRBV11-2; 8 bases map to TRBD2. The CDR3 has 14 residues. In germline, CDR1 is SGHAT, CDR2 FQNNGV. Trimming took 1 base from V and 4 from J; bases not matched to a gene: 2. This CDR3 is CASSLVGGGETQYF. The CDR3 DNA reads as TGTGCCAGCAGCTTAGTCGGGGGGGGAGAGACCCAGTACTTC.

This chain connects TRBV7-2 to TRBJ2-7, with D hard to call. The CDR3 covers 11 residues. Per the germline V gene, CDR1 is SGHTA and CDR2 is FQGNSA. V dropped 5 bases and J dropped 4 bases, with 6 bases sitting between them. CDR3 in amino acids: CASSEAYEQYF. DNA of the CDR3: TGTGCCAGCAGCGAAGCATACGAGCAGTACTTC.

The chain uses TRBV27 and TRBJ1-4, with no clear D. The germline V gene encodes CDR1 MNHEY and CDR2 SMNVEV (reference sequence). This CDR3 region has 14 residues. With 2 bases removed from V and 12 bases from J, the gap between germline ends came to 16 bases. Written as DNA, the CDR3 is TGTGCCAGCAGTTTACGAAGATATGACGGGGAACTGTTTTTT. Amino acid sequence: CASSLRRYDGELFF.

This clone was detected once. The chain carries TRBV7-6 and TRBJ2-2; D is perhaps TRBD1 (6 bases). Trimming took off 5 bases at V and 1 base at J, with 17 bases between the two ends. The CDR3 contains 17 residues. Germline CDR1 reads SGHVS; CDR2 reads FNYEAQ. CDR3 loop: CASSPPPDRLNTGELFF. The DNA of the CDR3 is TGTGCCAGCAGCCCCCCCCCGGACAGATTGAACACCGGGGAGCTGTTTTTT.

V gene TRBV28 combines with J gene TRBJ2-7; 8 bases agree with TRBD2. The V and J ends lost 1 base and 0 bases, in that order; junction bases with no gene match: 8. The CDR3 is made up of 17 amino acids. Germline V gene sequence: CDR1 MDHEN, CDR2 SYDVKM. The CDR3 loop reads CASSLFVSSGPSYEQYF. DNA for the CDR3: TGTGCCAGCAGTTTATTTGTATCTAGCGGGCCCTCCTACGAGCAGTACTTC.

The chain links TRBV29-1 to TRBJ1-1; D is perhaps TRBD1 (5 bases). Trimming removed 6 bases from V and 3 bases from J, with 14 bases in between. Germline V gene lookup returns CDR1 SQVTM and CDR2 ANQGSEA. The CDR3 length is 13 residues. CDR3 amino acids: CSVHRSLDTEAFF. CDR3 DNA sequence: TGCAGCGTGCACAGGTCCCTGGACACTGAAGCTTTCTTT.

This clone was seen a single time. The rearrangement links TRBV12-3 or TRBV12-4 to TRBJ2-1; 9 nucleotides agree with TRBD2. The CDR3 covers 12 residues. With 6 bases clipped from V and 15 bases from J, the junction kept 9 bases outside the gene matches. CDR3 loop: CASRFGETSGFF. CDR3 DNA sequence: TGTGCCAGCAGATTTGGGGAGACTAGCGGGTTCTTC.

The chain links TRBV4-3 to TRBJ2-2; 9 bases fit TRBD2. Trimming cost V 2 bases and J 5 bases; bases outside gene matches: 12. This CDR3 spans 18 amino acids. Looked up from germline, CDR1 is LGHNA and CDR2 is YSLEER. The chain's CDR3 is CASSQNTPLAGGTGELFF. The CDR3, as DNA: TGCGCCAGCAGCCAAAACACCCCCCTCGCGGGAGGGACCGGGGAGCTGTTTTTT.

The rearrangement uses TRBV30 and TRBJ1-2, with TRBD1 matching over 9 bases. Germline assignment: CDR1 GTSNPN and CDR2 SVGIG (reference sequence). Trimming cost V 8 bases and J 6 bases; bases outside gene matches: 10. The CDR3 is 13 residues long. CDR3 protein: CARGQGGQNGYTF. The CDR3 nucleotides are TGTGCCCGGGGACAGGGCGGACAAAATGGCTACACCTTC.

Only a few counts were recorded for this clone. The rearrangement uses TRBV30 and TRBJ1-3; D may be TRBD1 (5 bases). This CDR3 has 15 amino acids. Trimming removed 0 bases from V and 4 bases from J, with 13 bases in between. The germline V gene has CDR1 GTSNPN and CDR2 SVGIG (reference sequence). CDR3 loop: CAWSVLGGNGNTIYF. In DNA, the CDR3 is TGTGCCTGGAGTGTCTTGGGGGGTAACGGAAACACCATATATTTT.